This TCR beta chain was captured by sequencing in a study of T cell responses to AZD1222 COVID-19 vaccine. Measured with immunoSEQ multiplex PCR; TCRdb has only the in-frame clones, and not every one. Of over 15,000 clones listed, over 60% were seen once; the top ten hold more than 13%. Germline values: CDR1 SGHRS, CDR2 YFSETQ. Trimming took 0 bases from V and 6 from J; bases not matched to a gene: 6. CDR3 size: 15 residues. Whole-study findings and limits: Researchers report vaccine-associated CD4 TCRs spanning spike, with dominance at 160-218 and 743-854.

Remarks on this clone: Its antigen is unidentified.

This clonotype was sampled from an adult who received the AZD1222 COVID-19 vaccine. The chain employs TRBV5-1 and TRBJ2-3, with 8 positions matching TRBD1. The source was peripheral blood, collected 28 days after the second AZD1222 dose. The CDR3 here is CASSLVGTGGDTQYF. The CDR3 bases are TGCGCCAGCAGCTTGGTCGGGACAGGAGGTGATACGCAGTATTTT. Looking up the rest from reference TRBV5-1 and TRBJ2-3 gives the full variable domain: KAGVTQTPRYLIKTRGQQVTLSCSPISGHRSVSWYQQTPGQGLQFLFEYFSETQRNKGNFPGRFSGRQFSNSRSEMNVSTLELGDSALYLCASSLVGTGGDTQYFGPGTRLTVL.